This T cell receptor (beta chain) appears in the sequencing data of a study of blood T cell repertoires in COVID-19. Study at large: Whether acute or convalescent, the COVID-19 samples came from the United States, Italy and Spain. From T cells, B-cell-depleted T cells, or PBMCs came the material, which was cDNA or gDNA.

This CDR3 has 17 amino acids. Germline-derived CDR1 and CDR2 are SGHRS and YFSETQ. V was pared by 2 bases and J by 4 bases, with 7 bases of the junction left unmatched. In the original workflow: Nucleated cell number was recorded as an estimate derived from reference gene primer amplification. The data were produced by immunoSEQ multiplex PCR, yet TCRdb's version contains in-frame clones alone and is incomplete. Clone size and V and J calls were adopted from that table, with D and trimming inferred from the DNA. The sample holds a few hundred thousand clones, 84% seen once. Sequencing was done on a sample of peripheral blood. The TCR comes from a man in his forties or fifties who had recovered from COVID-19. The chain uses TRBV5-1 and TRBJ2-2; TRBD2 aligns across 11 bases. Here the CDR3 reads CASSLTLAGGVTGELFF. In DNA, the CDR3 is TGCGCCAGCAGCTTAACGCTAGCGGGAGGTGTCACCGGGGAGCTGTTTTTT.